This T cell receptor beta chain was identified in a study of T cells in Graves' hyperthyroidism and ophthalmopathy. Study results and caveats: Peripheral blood also featured most of the thyroid clonotypes expanded above 0.001.

This clonotype was counted at least ten times. Its antigen is undetermined. Amplification yielded TCR beta CDR3 regions, with RNA transcripts as the source. The HTBI primer set drove a first-round RT-PCR of the TCR CDR3. TCRdb re-called the multiplex PCR reads through MiXCR, storing one row per CDR3 protein. The repertoire holds roughly 100,000 distinct CDR3 sequences, over 45% seen once, with roughly 26% in the top ten. V gave up 0 bases and J gave up 5 bases, with 14 bases separating them. CDR3 size: 17 residues. The V gene's germline CDR1 is MNHEY and CDR2 SVGAGI. Hyperthyroidism had been newly diagnosed in patients aged 18 to 65, and its duration was under 2 months. Patients with uncontrolled infections, other autoimmune diseases, pregnancy or lactation were excluded. The PBMCs studied were ones that came from approximately 9.9 ml fresh peripheral blood.

The clonotype comes from a man aged 40-49 years with Graves' hyperthyroidism. Sequencing used blood. The chain has TRBV6-5 and TRBJ1-6; D possibly corresponds to TRBD1 (6 bases). The CDR3 is CASSYSGSGQNNSPLHF. The CDR3, as DNA: TGTGCCAGCAGTTACTCCGGGTCGGGACAAAATAATTCACCCCTCCACTTT.